This T cell receptor (beta chain) was recovered during a study of T cells in tumors after PD-1 blockade. Study as a whole: Patients received pembrolizumab 200 mg every 3 weeks or cemiplimab 350 mg every 2 weeks. During anti-PD-1 treatment, some patients continued daily vismodegib 150 mg.

Input was about 616 ng to 6,500 ng of genomic DNA from tumor or blood. This CDR3 comprises 17 residues. With 2 bases clipped from V and 4 bases from J, the junction kept 13 bases outside the gene matches. The germline CDR1 and CDR2 sequences are MGHRA and YSYEKL. The table came from immunoSEQ multiplex PCR; TCRdb's copy has only in-frame clones and leaves some out. The sample lists fewer than 25,000 clones, roughly 82% occurring once. The clonotype originates from a human donor with basal cell carcinoma. The V gene is TRBV4-1, the J gene TRBJ2-7, with TRBD2 matching 8 bases. This specimen was PBMCs, taken after anti-PD-1 treatment. The CDR3 sequence is CASSQISLGLEPYEQYF. For the CDR3, the DNA is TGCGCCAGCAGCCAAATTTCCCTGGGACTAGAGCCTTACGAGCAGTACTTC.